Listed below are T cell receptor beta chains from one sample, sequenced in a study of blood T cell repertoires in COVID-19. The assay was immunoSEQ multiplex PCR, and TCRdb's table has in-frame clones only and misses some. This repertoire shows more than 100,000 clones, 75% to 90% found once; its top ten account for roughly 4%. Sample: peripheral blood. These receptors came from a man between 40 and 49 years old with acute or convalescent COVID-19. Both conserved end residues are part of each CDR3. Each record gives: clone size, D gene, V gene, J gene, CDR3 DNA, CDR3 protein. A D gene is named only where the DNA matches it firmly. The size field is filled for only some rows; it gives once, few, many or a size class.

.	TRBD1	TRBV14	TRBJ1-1	TGTGCCAGCAGCCAAGGGACAGGGGGCTATCCTGAAGCTTTCTTT	CASSQGTGGYPEAFF
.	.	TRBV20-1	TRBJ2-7	TGCAGTGCTAGTGGGAGGACCTACGAGCAGTACTTC	CSASGRTYEQYF
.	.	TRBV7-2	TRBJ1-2	TGTGCCAGCAGCTTAGCCAGGGGAAATAACTATGGCTACACCTTC	CASSLARGNNYGYTF
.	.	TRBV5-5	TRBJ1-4	TGTGCCAGCAGCTTGGAGTACAGGCTCGCAACTAATGAAAAACTGTTTTTT	CASSLEYRLATNEKLFF
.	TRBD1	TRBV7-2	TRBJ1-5	TGTGCCAGCAGCTTAGGGACAGGGAATAGGAATCAGCCCCAGCATTTT	CASSLGTGNRNQPQHF
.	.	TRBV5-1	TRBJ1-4	TGCGCCAGCCGAAGATCGGGGATTCTGAGTAATGAAAAACTGTTTTTT	CASRRSGILSNEKLFF
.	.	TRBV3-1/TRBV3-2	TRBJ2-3	TGTGCCAGCGCTGGGGGGAGGTCGAGCACAGATACGCAGTATTTT	CASAGGRSSTDTQYF
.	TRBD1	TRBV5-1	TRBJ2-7	TGCGCCAGCAGCTTGGTAGGGGGCAAAGGCTACGAGCAGTACTTC	CASSLVGGKGYEQYF
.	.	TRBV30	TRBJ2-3	TGTGCCTGGACGGTAACAGGCTACACAGATACGCAGTATTTT	CAWTVTGYTDTQYF
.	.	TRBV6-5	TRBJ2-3	TGTGCCAGCAGCGGGAAGCTTGGCGATACGCAGTATTTT	CASSGKLGDTQYF
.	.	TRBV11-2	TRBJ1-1	TGTGCCAGCAGAAGACAGAAGAACACTGAAGCTTTCTTT	CASRRQKNTEAFF
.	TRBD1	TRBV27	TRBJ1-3	TGTGCCAGCAGTCTAACCCCGCCACAGGGGATCTATTCTGGAAACACCATATATTTT	CASSLTPPQGIYSGNTIYF
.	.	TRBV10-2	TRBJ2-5	TGCGCCAGCGCTAAGGGGGGGGGACAAGAGACCCAGTACTTC	CASAKGGGQETQYF
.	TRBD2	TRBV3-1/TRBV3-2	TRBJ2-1	TGTGCCAGCAGCCAGCCTAGCGGGGGCGGGGGTGAGCAGTTCTTC	CASSQPSGGGGEQFF
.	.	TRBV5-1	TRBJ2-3	TGCGCCAGCGCCAGGGCGGAAACTGCCACAGATACGCAGTATTTT	CASARAETATDTQYF
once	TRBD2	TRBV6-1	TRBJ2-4	TGTGCCAGCAGTGAACACCCCGGGACTAGCGCCTTAGCCAAAAACATTCAGTACTTC	CASSEHPGTSALAKNIQYF
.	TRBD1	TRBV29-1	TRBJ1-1	TGCAGCGCTGGGGACAGGGGGCACACTGAAGCTTTCTTT	CSAGDRGHTEAFF
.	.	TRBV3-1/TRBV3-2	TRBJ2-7	TGTGCCAGCAGCCAAGAGGCTCATCCTTACTTC	CASSQEAHPYF
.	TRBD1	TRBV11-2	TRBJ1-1	TGTGCCAGCAGCGTCGACAGGGCGGACACTGAAGCTTTCTTT	CASSVDRADTEAFF
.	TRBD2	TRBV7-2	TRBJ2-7	TGTGCCAGCAGCCCACGGCCGGGGGGGAGGCGCCGGATCTACGAGCAGTACTTC	CASSPRPGGRRRIYEQYF
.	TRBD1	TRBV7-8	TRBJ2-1	TGTGCCAGCAGCTTCGGACAGGAAACTTACAATGAGCAGTTCTTC	CASSFGQETYNEQFF
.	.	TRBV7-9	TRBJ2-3	TGTGCCAGCAGCTTAGATAGGACACCATCCACAGATACGCAGTATTTT	CASSLDRTPSTDTQYF
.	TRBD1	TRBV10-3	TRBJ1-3	TGTGCCACCCAACAGGGGGCTAGCTCTGGAAACACCATATATTTT	CATQQGASSGNTIYF